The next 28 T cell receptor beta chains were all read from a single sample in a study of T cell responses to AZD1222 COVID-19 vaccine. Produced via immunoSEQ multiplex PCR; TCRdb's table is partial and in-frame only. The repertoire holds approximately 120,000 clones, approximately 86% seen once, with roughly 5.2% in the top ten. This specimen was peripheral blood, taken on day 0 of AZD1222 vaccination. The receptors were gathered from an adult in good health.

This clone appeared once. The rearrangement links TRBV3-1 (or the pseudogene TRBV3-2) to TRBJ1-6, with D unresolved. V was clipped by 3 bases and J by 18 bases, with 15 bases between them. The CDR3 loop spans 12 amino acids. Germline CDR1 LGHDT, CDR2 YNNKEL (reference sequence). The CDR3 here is CASSQAGEAHHF. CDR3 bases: TGTGCCAGCAGCCAGGCCGGTGAAGCGCACCACTTT.

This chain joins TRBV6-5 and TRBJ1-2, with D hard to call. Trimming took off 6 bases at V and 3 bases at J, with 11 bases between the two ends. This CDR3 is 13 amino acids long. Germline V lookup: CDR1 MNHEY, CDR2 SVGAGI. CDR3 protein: CASRPTRDYGYTF. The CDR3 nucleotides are TGTGCCAGCAGGCCGACGCGTGACTATGGCTACACCTTC.

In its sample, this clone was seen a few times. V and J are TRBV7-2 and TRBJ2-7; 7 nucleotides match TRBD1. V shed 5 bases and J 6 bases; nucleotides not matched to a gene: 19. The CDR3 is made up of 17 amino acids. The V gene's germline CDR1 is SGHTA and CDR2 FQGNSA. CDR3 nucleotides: TGTGCCAGCAGCATCTTGTCCACCCCGGGACAGTCGGTCGAGCAGTACTTC. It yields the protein CASSILSTPGQSVEQYF.

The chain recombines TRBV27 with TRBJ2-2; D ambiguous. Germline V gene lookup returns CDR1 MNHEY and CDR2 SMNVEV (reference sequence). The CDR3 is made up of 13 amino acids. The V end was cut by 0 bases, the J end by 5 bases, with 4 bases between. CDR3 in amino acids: CASSLSWTGELFF. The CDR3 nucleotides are TGTGCCAGCAGTTTATCATGGACCGGGGAGCTGTTTTTT.

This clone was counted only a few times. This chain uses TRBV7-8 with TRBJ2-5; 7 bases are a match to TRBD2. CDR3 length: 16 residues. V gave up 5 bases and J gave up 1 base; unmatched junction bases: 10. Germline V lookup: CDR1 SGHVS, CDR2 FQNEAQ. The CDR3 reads CASSLDTGRVQETQYF. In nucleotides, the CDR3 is TGTGCCAGCAGCCTAGACACGGGGAGGGTCCAAGAGACCCAGTACTTC.

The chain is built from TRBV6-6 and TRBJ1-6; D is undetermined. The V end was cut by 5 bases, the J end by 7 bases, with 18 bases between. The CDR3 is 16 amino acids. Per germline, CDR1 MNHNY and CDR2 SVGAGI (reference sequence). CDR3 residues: CASSPTRPAQNSPLHF. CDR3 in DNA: TGTGCCAGCAGTCCGACTCGACCAGCTCAGAATTCACCCCTCCACTTT.

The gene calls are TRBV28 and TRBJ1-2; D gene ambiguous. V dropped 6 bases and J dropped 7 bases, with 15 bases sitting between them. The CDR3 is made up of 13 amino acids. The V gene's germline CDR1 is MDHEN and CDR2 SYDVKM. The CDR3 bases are TGTGCCAGCAGAAAGGGAGGAGTTGTTGGCTACACCTTC. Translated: CASRKGGVVGYTF.

CDR3 coding DNA: TGTGCCAGCAGCTTAGGGACAGGGAATCAGCCCCAGCATTTT. Its protein product is CASSLGTGNQPQHF. V usage is TRBV11-2 and J usage is TRBJ1-5; 8 bases match TRBD1. Germline V gene sequence: CDR1 SGHAT, CDR2 FQNNGV. There are 14 residues in the CDR3. J lost 4 bases, V lost 1 base, and 0 bases had no gene match.

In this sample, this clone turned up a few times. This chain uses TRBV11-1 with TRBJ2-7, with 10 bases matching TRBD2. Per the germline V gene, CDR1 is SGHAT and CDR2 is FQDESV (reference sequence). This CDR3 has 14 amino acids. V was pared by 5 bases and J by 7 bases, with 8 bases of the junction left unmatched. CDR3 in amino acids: CASSPVTSGREQYF. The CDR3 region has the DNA TGTGCCAGCAGCCCCGTGACTAGCGGGCGGGAGCAGTACTTC.

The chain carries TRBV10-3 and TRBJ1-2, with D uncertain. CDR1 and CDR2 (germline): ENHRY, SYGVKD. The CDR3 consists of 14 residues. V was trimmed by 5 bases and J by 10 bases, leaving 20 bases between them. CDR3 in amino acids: CAISINPLGPNYTF. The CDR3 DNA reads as TGTGCCATCAGTATTAACCCTCTCGGACCCAACTACACCTTC.

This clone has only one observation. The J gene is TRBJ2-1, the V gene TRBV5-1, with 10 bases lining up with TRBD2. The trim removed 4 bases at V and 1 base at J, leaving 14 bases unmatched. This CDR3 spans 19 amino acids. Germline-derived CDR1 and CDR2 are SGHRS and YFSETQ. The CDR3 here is CASSANAASGSGSYNEQFF. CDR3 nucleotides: TGCGCCAGCAGCGCCAACGCCGCTAGCGGGAGTGGTTCCTACAATGAGCAGTTCTTC. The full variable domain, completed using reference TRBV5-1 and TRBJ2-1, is KAGVTQTPRYLIKTRGQQVTLSCSPISGHRSVSWYQQTPGQGLQFLFEYFSETQRNKGNFPGRFSGRQFSNSRSEMNVSTLELGDSALYLCASSANAASGSGSYNEQFFGPGTRLTVL.

The CDR3 spells CAWAGLAGVTDTQYF. DNA for the CDR3: TGTGCCTGGGCGGGACTAGCGGGTGTCACAGATACGCAGTATTTT. This chain uses TRBV30 with TRBJ2-3; 12 nucleotides match TRBD2. Losses at the gene ends were 5 bases for V and 2 bases for J; bases not matched to a gene: 5. Germline CDR1 reads GTSNPN; CDR2 reads SVGIG (reference sequence). The CDR3 runs 15 residues.

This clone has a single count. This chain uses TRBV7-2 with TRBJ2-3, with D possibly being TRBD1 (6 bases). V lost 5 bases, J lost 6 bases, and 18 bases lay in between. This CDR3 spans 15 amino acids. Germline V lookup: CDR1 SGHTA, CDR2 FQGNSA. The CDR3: CASSPQGWGQDTQYF. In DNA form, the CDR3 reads TGTGCCAGCAGCCCCCAGGGGTGGGGGCAGGATACGCAGTATTTT.

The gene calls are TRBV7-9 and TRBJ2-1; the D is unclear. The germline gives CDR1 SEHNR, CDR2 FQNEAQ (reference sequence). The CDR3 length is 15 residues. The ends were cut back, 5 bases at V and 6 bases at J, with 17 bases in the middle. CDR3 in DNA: TGTGCCAGCAGCCCCCCCTTTAGGTTAGGCAATGAGCAGTTCTTC. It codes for CASSPPFRLGNEQFF.

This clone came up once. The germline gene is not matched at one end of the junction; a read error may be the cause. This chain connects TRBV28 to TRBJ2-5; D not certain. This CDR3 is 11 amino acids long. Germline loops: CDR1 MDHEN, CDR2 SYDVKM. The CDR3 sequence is CASSPMGSRNF. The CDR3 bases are TGTGCCAGCAGTCCCATGGGGTCTCGGAACTTC.

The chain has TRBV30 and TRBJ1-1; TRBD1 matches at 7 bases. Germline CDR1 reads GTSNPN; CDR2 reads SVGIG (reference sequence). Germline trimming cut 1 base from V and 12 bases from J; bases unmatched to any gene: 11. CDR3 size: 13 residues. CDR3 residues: CAWSGITGVSTFF. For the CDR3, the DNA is TGTGCCTGGAGTGGGATTACAGGGGTAAGTACTTTCTTT.

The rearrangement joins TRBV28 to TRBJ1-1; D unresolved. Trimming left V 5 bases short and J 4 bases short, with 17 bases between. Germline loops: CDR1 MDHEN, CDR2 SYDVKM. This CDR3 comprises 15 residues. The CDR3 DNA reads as TGTGCCAGCAGTCCTGAAGGTGGTCCAGGCACTGAAGCTTTCTTT. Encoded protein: CASSPEGGPGTEAFF.

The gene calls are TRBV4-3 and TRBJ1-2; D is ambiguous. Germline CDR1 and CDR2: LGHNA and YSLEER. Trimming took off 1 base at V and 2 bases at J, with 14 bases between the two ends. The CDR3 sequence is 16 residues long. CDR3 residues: CASSQAQLTENYGYTF. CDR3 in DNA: TGCGCCAGCAGCCAAGCTCAATTGACTGAGAACTATGGCTACACCTTC.

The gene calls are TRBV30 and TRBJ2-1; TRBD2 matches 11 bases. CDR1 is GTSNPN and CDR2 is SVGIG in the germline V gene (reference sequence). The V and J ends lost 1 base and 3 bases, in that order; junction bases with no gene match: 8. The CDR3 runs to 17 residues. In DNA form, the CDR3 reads TGTGCCTGGAGTGCCAGCAATCTAGCGGGGGGCTACAATGAGCAGTTCTTC. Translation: CAWSASNLAGGYNEQFF. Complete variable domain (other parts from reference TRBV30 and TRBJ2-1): SQTIHQWPATLVQPVGSPLSLECTVEGTSNPNLYWYRQAAGRGLQLLFYSVGIGQISSEVPQNLSASRPQDRQFILSSKKLLLSDSGFYLCAWSASNLAGGYNEQFFGPGTRLTVL.

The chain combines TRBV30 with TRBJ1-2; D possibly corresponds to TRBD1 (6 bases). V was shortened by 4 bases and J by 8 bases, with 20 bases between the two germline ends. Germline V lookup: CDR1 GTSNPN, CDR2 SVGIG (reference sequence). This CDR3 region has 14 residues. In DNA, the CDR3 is TGTGCCTGGATACAGGGTCGTCTCGTAGGAGGCTACACCTTC. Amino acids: CAWIQGRLVGGYTF.

CDR3 nucleotides: TGTGCCAGCAGCTTAGGACAGTTGGGCGGGGAGCTGTTTTTT. As protein: CASSLGQLGGELFF. The V and J genes are TRBV11-1 and TRBJ2-2; D may be TRBD1 (5 bases). The germline gives CDR1 SGHAT, CDR2 FQDESV (reference sequence). The germline V and J ends were trimmed by 1 base and 7 bases, with 10 bases remaining between them. CDR3 size: 14 residues.

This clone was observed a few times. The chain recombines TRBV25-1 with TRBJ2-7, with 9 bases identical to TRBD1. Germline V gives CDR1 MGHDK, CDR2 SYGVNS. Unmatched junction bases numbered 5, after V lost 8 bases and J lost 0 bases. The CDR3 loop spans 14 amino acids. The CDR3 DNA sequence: TGTGCCAGCCCGAGGGGACAGGGCTCCTACGAGCAGTACTTC. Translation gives CASPRGQGSYEQYF.

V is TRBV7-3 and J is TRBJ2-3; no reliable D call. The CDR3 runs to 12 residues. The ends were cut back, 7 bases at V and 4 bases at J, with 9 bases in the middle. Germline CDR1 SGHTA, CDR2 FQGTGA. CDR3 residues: CASNLEPDTQYF. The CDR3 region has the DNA TGTGCCAGCAACCTTGAGCCAGATACGCAGTATTTT.

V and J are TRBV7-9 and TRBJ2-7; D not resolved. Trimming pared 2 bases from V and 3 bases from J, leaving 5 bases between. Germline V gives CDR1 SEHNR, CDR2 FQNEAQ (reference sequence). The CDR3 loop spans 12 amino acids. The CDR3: CASSLTGYEQYF. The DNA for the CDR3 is TGTGCCAGCAGCTTAACGGGCTACGAGCAGTACTTC.

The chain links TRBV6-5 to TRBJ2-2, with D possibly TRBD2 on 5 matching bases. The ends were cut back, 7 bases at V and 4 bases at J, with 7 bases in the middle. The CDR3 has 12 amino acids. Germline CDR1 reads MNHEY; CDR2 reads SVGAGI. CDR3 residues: CASKRATGELFF. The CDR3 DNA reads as TGTGCCAGCAAGAGGGCCACCGGGGAGCTGTTTTTT.

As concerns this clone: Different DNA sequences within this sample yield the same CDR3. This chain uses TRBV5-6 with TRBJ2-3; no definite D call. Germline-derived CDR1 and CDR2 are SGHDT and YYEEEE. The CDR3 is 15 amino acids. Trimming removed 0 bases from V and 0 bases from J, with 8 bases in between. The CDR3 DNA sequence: TGTGCCAGCAGCTTGGGACCTTCTAGCACAGATACGCAGTATTTT. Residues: CASSLGPSSTDTQYF.

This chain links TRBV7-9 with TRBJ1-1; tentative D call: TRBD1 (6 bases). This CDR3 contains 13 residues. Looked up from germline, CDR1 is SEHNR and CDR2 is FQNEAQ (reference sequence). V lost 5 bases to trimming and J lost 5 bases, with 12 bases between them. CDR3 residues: CASSRSGETEAFF. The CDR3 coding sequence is TGTGCCAGCAGCCGGTCAGGGGAAACTGAAGCTTTCTTT.

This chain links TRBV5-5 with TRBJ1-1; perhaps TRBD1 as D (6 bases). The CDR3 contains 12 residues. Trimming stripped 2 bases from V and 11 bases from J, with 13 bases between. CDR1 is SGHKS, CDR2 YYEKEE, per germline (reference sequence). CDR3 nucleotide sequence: TGTGCCAGCAGCTTAAGGGGGGACCCGGCTTTCTTT. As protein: CASSLRGDPAFF.